This T cell receptor beta chain was retrieved from a study of T cells in Graves' hyperthyroidism and ophthalmopathy. CDR1 and CDR2 (germline): SGHVS, FQNEAQ. V was trimmed by 5 bases and J by 5 bases, leaving 22 bases between them. The CDR3 consists of 16 residues. Regions amplified from RNA transcripts were the TCR beta CDR3 regions. First-round RT-PCR targeting the TCR CDR3 was performed with the HTBI primer set. Using its own MiXCR run on the multiplex PCR reads, TCRdb lists one record per CDR3 protein. The sample lists about 740,000 distinct CDR3 sequences; 12% to 15% were seen once. This clonotype was observed many times.

J is TRBJ2-7 and V is TRBV7-8, with D uncertain. Input material: blood. The receptor's source is a young woman with Graves' hyperthyroidism. DNA for the CDR3: TGTGCCAGCAGCCTTACTGTAAGGGCGTTTTCGGACGAGCAGTACTTC. Translated: CASSLTVRAFSDEQYF.